This TCR beta chain was sequenced for a study of cytomegalovirus exposure and HLA in healthy donors. Germline V gene sequence: CDR1 SGHTA, CDR2 FQGNSA. Trimming stripped 1 base from V and 0 bases from J, with 9 bases between. CDR3 size: 15 residues. PCR amplification relied on 60 Vbeta primers (plus 13 Jbeta primers). Clones were read by immunoSEQ multiplex PCR, and TCRdb kept only the in-frame ones, dropping some. The sample has 150,000 to 200,000 clones; about 80% are singletons. The TCR was taken from a woman between 18 and 29 years old in good health and CMV-seropositive. Material: PBMCs. V is TRBV7-2 and J is TRBJ2-5; maybe TRBD1 (5 bases). In DNA form, the CDR3 reads TGTGCCAGCAGCTTAGGGGGCTCTTACCAAGAGACCCAGTACTTC. It is translated as CASSLGGSYQETQYF.